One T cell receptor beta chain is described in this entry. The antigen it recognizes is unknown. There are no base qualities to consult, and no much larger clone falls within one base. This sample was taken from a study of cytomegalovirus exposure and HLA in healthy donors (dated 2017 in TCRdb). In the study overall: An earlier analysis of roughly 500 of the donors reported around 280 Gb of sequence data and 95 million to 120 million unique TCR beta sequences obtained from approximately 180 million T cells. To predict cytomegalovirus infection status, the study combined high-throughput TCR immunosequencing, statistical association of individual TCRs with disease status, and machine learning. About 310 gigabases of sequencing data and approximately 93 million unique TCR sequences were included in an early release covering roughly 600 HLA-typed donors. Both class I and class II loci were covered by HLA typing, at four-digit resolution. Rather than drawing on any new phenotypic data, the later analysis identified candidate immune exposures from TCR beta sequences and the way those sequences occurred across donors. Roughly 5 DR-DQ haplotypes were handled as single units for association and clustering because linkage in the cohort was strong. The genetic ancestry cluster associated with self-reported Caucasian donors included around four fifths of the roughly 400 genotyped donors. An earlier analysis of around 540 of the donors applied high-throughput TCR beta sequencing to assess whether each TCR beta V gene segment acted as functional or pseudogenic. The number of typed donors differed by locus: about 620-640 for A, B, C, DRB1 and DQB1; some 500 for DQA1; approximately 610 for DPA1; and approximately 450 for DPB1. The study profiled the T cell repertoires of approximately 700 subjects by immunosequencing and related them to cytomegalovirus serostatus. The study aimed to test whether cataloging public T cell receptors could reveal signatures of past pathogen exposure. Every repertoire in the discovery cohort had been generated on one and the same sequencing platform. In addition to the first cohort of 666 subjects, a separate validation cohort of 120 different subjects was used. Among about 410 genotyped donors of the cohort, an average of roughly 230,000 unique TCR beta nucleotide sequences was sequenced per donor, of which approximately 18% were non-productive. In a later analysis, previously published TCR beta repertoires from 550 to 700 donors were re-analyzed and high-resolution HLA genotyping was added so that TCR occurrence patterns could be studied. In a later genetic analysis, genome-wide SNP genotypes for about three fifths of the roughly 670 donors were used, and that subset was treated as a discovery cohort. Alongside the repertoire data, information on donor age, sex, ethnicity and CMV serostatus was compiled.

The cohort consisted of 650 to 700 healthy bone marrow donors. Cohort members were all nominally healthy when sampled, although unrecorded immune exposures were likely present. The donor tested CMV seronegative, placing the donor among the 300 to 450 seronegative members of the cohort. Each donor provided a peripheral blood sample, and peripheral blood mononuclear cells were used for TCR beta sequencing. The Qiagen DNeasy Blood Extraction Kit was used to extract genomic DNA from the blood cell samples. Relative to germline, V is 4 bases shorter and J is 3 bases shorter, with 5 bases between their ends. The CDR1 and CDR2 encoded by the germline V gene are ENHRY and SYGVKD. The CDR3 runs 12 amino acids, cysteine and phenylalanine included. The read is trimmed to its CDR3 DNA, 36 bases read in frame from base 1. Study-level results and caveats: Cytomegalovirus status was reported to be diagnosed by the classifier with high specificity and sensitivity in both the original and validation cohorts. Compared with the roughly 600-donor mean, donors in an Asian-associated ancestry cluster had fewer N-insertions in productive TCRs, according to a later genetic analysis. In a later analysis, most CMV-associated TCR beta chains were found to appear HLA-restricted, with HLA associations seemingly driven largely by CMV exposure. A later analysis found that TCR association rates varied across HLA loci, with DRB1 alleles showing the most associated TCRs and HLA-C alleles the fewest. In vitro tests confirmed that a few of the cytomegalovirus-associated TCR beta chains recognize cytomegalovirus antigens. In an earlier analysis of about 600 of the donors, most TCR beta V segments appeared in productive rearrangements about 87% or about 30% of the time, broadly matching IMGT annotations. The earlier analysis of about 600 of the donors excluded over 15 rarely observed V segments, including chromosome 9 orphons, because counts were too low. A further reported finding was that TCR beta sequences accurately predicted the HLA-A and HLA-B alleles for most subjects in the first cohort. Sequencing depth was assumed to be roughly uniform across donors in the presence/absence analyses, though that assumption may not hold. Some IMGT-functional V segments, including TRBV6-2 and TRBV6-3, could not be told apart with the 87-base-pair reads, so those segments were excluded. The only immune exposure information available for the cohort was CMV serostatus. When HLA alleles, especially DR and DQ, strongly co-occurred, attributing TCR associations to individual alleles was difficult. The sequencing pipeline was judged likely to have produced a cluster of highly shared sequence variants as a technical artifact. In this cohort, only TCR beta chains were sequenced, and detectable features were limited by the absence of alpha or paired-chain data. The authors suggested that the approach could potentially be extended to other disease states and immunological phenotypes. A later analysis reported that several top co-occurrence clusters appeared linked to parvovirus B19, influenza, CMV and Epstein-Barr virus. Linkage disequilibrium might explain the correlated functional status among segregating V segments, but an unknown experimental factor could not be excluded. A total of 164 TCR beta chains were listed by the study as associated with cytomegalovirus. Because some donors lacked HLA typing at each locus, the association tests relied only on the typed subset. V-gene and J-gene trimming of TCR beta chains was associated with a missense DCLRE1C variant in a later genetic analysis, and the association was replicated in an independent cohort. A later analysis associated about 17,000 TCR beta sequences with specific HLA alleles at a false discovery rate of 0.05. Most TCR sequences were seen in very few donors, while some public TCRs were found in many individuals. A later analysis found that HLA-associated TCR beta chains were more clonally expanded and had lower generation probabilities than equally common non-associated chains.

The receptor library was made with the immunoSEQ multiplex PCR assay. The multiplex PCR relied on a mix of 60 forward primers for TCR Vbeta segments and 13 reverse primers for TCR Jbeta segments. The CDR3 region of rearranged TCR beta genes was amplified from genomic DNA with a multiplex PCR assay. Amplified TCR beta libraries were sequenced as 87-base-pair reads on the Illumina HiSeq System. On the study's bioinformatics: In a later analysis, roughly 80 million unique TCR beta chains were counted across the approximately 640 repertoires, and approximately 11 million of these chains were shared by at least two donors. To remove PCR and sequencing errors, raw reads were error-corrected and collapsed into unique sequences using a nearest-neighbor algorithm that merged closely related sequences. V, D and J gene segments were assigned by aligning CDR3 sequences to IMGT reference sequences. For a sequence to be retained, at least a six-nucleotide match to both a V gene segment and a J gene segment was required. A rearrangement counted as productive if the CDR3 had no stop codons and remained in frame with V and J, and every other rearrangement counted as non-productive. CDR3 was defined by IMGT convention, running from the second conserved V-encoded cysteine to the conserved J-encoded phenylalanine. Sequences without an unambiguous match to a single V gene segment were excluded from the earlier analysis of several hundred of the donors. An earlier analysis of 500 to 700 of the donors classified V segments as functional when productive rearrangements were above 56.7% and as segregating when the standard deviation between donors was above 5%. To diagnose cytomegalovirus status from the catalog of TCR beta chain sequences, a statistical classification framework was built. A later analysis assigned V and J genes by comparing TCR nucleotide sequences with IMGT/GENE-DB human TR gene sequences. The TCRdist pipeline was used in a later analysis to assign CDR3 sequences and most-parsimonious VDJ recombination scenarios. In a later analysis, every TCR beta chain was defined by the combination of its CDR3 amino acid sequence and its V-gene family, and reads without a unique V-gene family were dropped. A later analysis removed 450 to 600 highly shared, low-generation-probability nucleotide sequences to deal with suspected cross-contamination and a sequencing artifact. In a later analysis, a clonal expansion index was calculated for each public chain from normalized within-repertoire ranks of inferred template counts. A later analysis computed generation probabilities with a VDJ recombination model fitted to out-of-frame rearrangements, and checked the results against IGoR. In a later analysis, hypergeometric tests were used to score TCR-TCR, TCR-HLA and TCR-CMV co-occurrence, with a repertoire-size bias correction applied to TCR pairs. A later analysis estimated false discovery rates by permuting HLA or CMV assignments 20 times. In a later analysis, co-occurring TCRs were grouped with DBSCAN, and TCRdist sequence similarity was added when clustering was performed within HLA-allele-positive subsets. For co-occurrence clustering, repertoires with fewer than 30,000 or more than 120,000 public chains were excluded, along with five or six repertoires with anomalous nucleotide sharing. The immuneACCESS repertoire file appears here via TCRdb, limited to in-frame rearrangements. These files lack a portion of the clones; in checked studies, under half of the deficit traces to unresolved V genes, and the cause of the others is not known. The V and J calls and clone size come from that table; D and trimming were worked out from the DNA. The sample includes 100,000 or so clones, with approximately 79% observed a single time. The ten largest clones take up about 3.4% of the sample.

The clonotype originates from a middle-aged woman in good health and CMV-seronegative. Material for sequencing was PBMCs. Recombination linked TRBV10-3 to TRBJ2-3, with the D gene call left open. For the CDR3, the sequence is CAISALTDTQYF. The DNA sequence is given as TGTGCCATCAGTGCCCTTACAGATACGCAGTATTTT.